These 29 T cell receptor beta chains came from one sample sequenced in a study of PD-L1 blockade in urothelial cancer. Only in-frame clones appear in the TCRdb table, and some are missing; sequencing was by immunoSEQ multiplex PCR. The sample has more than 85,000 clones; 87% are singletons. The sample's time point: pretreatment peripheral blood. Sample: PBMCs, taken around atezolizumab (anti-PD-L1) treatment. Receptors were obtained from a man aged 60 to 69 with urothelial cancer.

This sequence joins TRBV28 and TRBJ2-1; 8 nucleotides align to TRBD2. The V and J ends lost 7 bases and 1 base, in that order; junction bases with no gene match: 9. Germline CDR1 reads MDHEN; CDR2 reads SYDVKM. This CDR3 has 16 amino acids. The CDR3 loop is CASTLPGGGSYNEQFF. The DNA of the CDR3 is TGTGCCAGCACCCTTCCCGGGGGGGGATCCTACAATGAGCAGTTCTTC.

The chain carries TRBV5-6 and TRBJ2-5, with 11 positions matching TRBD1. Looked up from germline, CDR1 is SGHDT and CDR2 is YYEEEE. The CDR3 covers 16 residues. V lost 2 bases and J lost 1; bases outside the gene matches: 4. The CDR3 nucleotides are TGTGCCAGCAGCTTCGGGACAGGGGGGTTCCAAGAGACCCAGTACTTC. The encoded protein is CASSFGTGGFQETQYF.

This clone was seen a single time. The chain employs TRBV7-3 and TRBJ2-1; 9 bases are shared with TRBD2. With 5 bases clipped from V and 8 bases from J, the junction kept 10 bases outside the gene matches. The CDR3 is 15 amino acids. CDR1 is SGHTA, CDR2 FQGTGA, per germline. This CDR3 reads CASSPREGLDHEQFF. For the CDR3, the DNA is TGTGCCAGCAGCCCGCGGGAGGGCCTGGACCATGAGCAGTTCTTC.

The chain joins TRBV9 to TRBJ1-2; 11 nucleotides match TRBD1. Germline CDR1 is SGDLS and CDR2 is YYNGEE. Trimming removed 3 bases from V and 8 bases from J; junction bases left unmatched: 6. The CDR3 is 14 residues long. The CDR3 is CASSEGQGAEGYTF. The CDR3 coding sequence is TGTGCCAGCAGCGAAGGACAGGGGGCAGAAGGCTACACCTTC. Based on the CDR3 plus reference TRBV9 and TRBJ1-2, the full variable domain is DSGVTQTPKHLITATGQRVTLRCSPRSGDLSVYWYQQSLDQGLQFLIQYYNGEERAKGNILERFSAQQFPDLHSELNLSSLELGDSALYFCASSEGQGAEGYTFGSGTRLTVV.

The chain is built from TRBV5-1 and TRBJ2-5, with D unclear. Germline-derived CDR1 and CDR2 are SGHRS and YFSETQ. There are 14 residues in the CDR3. Trimming removed 4 bases at V and 3 bases at J, with 13 bases between. The CDR3 loop is CASSITRSEETQYF. The DNA of the CDR3 is TGCGCCAGCAGCATAACACGGAGCGAAGAGACCCAGTACTTC.

The CDR3 reads CASSKAPTGEAFF. The CDR3, as DNA: TGTGCCAGCAGCAAAGCGCCCACGGGTGAAGCTTTCTTT. The chain carries TRBV21-1 and TRBJ1-1. TRBV21-1 is reported as a pseudogene. This CDR3 region has 13 residues.

This sequence joins TRBV18 and TRBJ2-5, with D unclear. The germline CDR1 and CDR2 sequences are KGHSH and LQKENI. The CDR3 runs to 14 residues. The V and J ends lost 4 bases and 5 bases respectively, with 14 bases between them. For the CDR3, the DNA is TGTGCCAGCTCACGAGCAGACGGGTTGGAGACCCAGTACTTC. Protein: CASSRADGLETQYF.

The chain is built from TRBV10-3 and TRBJ2-5, with 8 bases aligning to TRBD1. There are 15 residues in the CDR3. Germline lookup yields CDR1 ENHRY and CDR2 SYGVKD. J lost 5 bases, V lost 0 bases, and 5 bases had no gene match. The CDR3 here is CAISESGRGPETQYF. The CDR3 nucleotides are TGTGCCATCAGTGAGTCGGGCAGGGGGCCTGAGACCCAGTACTTC.

A note on this clone: Mismatch with germline at one junction end may stem from a read error. V and J are TRBV29-1 and TRBJ2-3; weak D call: TRBD1 (6 bases). The CDR3 has 12 amino acids. Looked up from germline, CDR1 is SQVTM and CDR2 is ANQGSEA. In DNA, the CDR3 is TGCAGCGTTGTCGAGGGGGAACTTGCGCTTGGATTT. Amino acids: CSVVEGELALGF.

The chain combines TRBV5-1 with TRBJ2-1; D perhaps matches TRBD1 (5 bases). This CDR3 has 15 amino acids. V shed 0 bases and J shed 4 bases, with 11 bases lying between them. CDR1 and CDR2 from the germline V gene are SGHRS and YFSETQ. This CDR3 reads CASSLVVGPYNEQFF. DNA of the CDR3: TGCGCCAGCAGCTTGGTGGTGGGGCCGTACAATGAGCAGTTCTTC.

CDR3 bases: TGTGCCAGCAGCGCAACCTCCGGGACAGGGAGCGAAAAACTGTTTTTT. As protein: CASSATSGTGSEKLFF. This sequence joins TRBV13 and TRBJ1-4; the match to TRBD1 covers 9 bases. Germline trimming cut 5 bases from V and 8 bases from J; bases unmatched to any gene: 12. The CDR3 is made up of 16 amino acids. Germline-derived CDR1 and CDR2 are PRHDT and FYEKMQ (reference sequence).

This chain links TRBV5-1 with TRBJ2-2; 8 positions agree with TRBD2. V trimming: 4 bases; J trimming: 5 bases; junction bases outside the gene matches: 10. Germline-derived CDR1 and CDR2 are SGHRS and YFSETQ. This CDR3 is 16 amino acids long. The CDR3 coding sequence is TGCGCCAGCAGCCCCGAGGGACTAGTAGGTACCGGGGAGCTGTTTTTT. Protein product: CASSPEGLVGTGELFF.

The CDR3 reads CASSPLGLAGETQYF. The CDR3 DNA is TGTGCCAGCAGCCCCCTGGGACTAGCCGGGGAGACCCAGTACTTC. The rearrangement joins TRBV14 to TRBJ2-5; the match to TRBD2 covers 9 bases. Per germline, CDR1 SGHDN and CDR2 FVKESK. There are 15 residues in the CDR3. Trimming cost V 4 bases and J 5 bases; bases outside gene matches: 8.

The genes are TRBV5-6 and TRBJ1-5; 10 nucleotides line up with TRBD1. The CDR3 is made up of 16 amino acids. After removal of 0 bases from V and 4 bases from J, the junction contained 4 bases not matched to a gene. Germline-derived CDR1 and CDR2 are SGHDT and YYEEEE. CDR3 protein: CASSLGGQGLNQPQHF. The CDR3 bases are TGTGCCAGCAGCTTGGGGGGACAGGGGTTAAATCAGCCCCAGCATTTT.

This clone was recorded a few times. The chain is built from TRBV2 and TRBJ2-7, with 8 bases aligning to TRBD1. The CDR3 length is 14 residues. The V gene end was trimmed by 7 bases and the J gene end by 4 bases; junction bases not matched to a gene: 9. The germline V gene has CDR1 SNHLY and CDR2 FYNNEI. CDR3 coding DNA: TGTGCCAGCATCAAGGCAGGGGGCAGGTACGAGCAGTACTTC. It translates to CASIKAGGRYEQYF.

This clone turned up a few times. This chain uses TRBV18 with TRBJ2-7, with 8 nucleotides matching TRBD1. The V gene's germline CDR1 is KGHSH and CDR2 LQKENI. The trim removed 5 bases at V and 4 bases at J, leaving 10 bases unmatched. This CDR3 has 15 residues. Here the CDR3 DNA reads TGTGCCAGCTCAACCGCAGGACAGGGAAGTTACGAGCAGTACTTC. Its protein product is CASSTAGQGSYEQYF.

The J gene is TRBJ1-2, the V gene TRBV28, with D possibly TRBD1 on 6 matching bases. This CDR3 has 14 residues. CDR1 is MDHEN, CDR2 SYDVKM, per germline. V shed 3 bases and J shed 5 bases, with 13 bases lying between them. The CDR3 sequence: CASSLGRGWYGYTF. CDR3 nucleotides: TGTGCCAGCAGTTTGGGCAGGGGATGGTATGGCTACACCTTC.

For the CDR3, the DNA is TGTGCCAGCAGTGTCCGACAGGGCCAAGAGACCCAGTACTTC. Translating it yields CASSVRQGQETQYF. The chain links TRBV27 to TRBJ2-5; 7 bases fit TRBD1. V shed 5 bases, J shed 1 base, and the junction held 4 bases outside the gene matches. The V gene's germline CDR1 is MNHEY and CDR2 SMNVEV (reference sequence). This CDR3 has 14 residues.

The rearrangement uses TRBV11-2 and TRBJ2-5; 12 positions match TRBD1. The trim removed 5 bases at V and 5 bases at J, leaving 6 bases unmatched. The CDR3 has 15 residues. Germline-derived CDR1 and CDR2 are SGHAT and FQNNGV. CDR3 coding DNA: TGTGCCAGCAGCCTCGGGACAGGGGGCCGGGAGACCCAGTACTTC. Its translation: CASSLGTGGRETQYF.

V gene TRBV28 combines with J gene TRBJ2-7, with a weak D call TRBD1 (5 bases). Trimming shortened V by 8 bases and J by 3 bases, and 17 bases separated the two germline ends. The CDR3 extends over 14 amino acids. CDR1 and CDR2 from the germline V gene are MDHEN and SYDVKM. The CDR3 DNA follows: TGTGCCAGCCTCCAGGGTCAAGGGGACTACGAGCAGTACTTC. It specifies CASLQGQGDYEQYF.

The rearrangement uses TRBV19 and TRBJ1-5; the D is unclear. CDR3 length: 15 amino acids. V lost 5 bases, J lost 2 bases, and 13 bases lay in between. Germline-derived CDR1 and CDR2 are LNHDA and SQIVND (reference sequence). The CDR3 DNA sequence: TGTGCCAGTAGTCCGCATCCCGGGGGCAATCAGCCCCAGCATTTT. This encodes CASSPHPGGNQPQHF.

V is TRBV7-6 and J is TRBJ1-2, with D tentatively TRBD1 (6 bases). This CDR3 region has 14 residues. The V end lost 1 base, the J end lost 4 bases, and 10 bases lay between the germline ends. Germline-derived CDR1 and CDR2 are SGHVS and FNYEAQ. The DNA for the CDR3 is TGTGCCAGCAGCTTAGGTACAGGGCCCTATGGCTACACCTTC. Encoded protein: CASSLGTGPYGYTF.

The chain joins TRBV7-2 to TRBJ2-4, with a possible D match to TRBD2 (7 bases). The CDR3 consists of 13 residues. V lost 7 bases to trimming and J lost 7 bases, with 14 bases between them. The germline gives CDR1 SGHTA, CDR2 FQGNSA. CDR3 DNA: TGTGCCAGCACAACAGGGAGGGGGAACATTCAGTACTTC. Translation: CASTTGRGNIQYF.

The sample holds a few counts of this clone. This chain joins TRBV19 and TRBJ1-5; no clear D gene. There are 12 residues in the CDR3. From germline, CDR1 is LNHDA and CDR2 SQIVND (reference sequence). Trimming cost V 6 bases and J 5 bases, with 8 bases left between them. The CDR3, as DNA: TGTGCCAGTAGGACACAGCATCAGCCCCAGCATTTT. Amino acid sequence: CASRTQHQPQHF.

The chain carries TRBV9 and TRBJ2-7; D gene ambiguous. Germline lookup yields CDR1 SGDLS and CDR2 YYNGEE. The CDR3 runs to 14 residues. With 0 bases removed from V and 0 bases from J, the gap between germline ends came to 7 bases. For the CDR3, the DNA is TGTGCCAGCAGCGTAGATCACAGCTCCTACGAGCAGTACTTC. Amino acid sequence: CASSVDHSSYEQYF.

The table lists this clone with a count of one. The J gene is TRBJ2-1, the V gene TRBV2; 7 nucleotides line up with TRBD2. There are 15 residues in the CDR3. Germline CDR1 SNHLY, CDR2 FYNNEI. Trimming at V came to 3 bases and at J to 3 bases, leaving 5 bases not matched to a gene. In nucleotides, the CDR3 is TGTGCCAGCAGTGATGCTAGCGGCAACTACAATGAGCAGTTCTTC. It specifies CASSDASGNYNEQFF.

The chain is built from TRBV15 and TRBJ2-2; 7 positions agree with TRBD1. This CDR3 region has 17 residues. V dropped 0 bases and J dropped 8; count of bases not matched to a gene: 12. Germline V gives CDR1 LNHNV, CDR2 YYDKDF (reference sequence). DNA for the CDR3: TGTGCCACCAGCAGAGACCGACAGGGCCCCGATGCGGGGGAGCTGTTTTTT. Protein sequence: CATSRDRQGPDAGELFF.

V gene TRBV27 combines with J gene TRBJ2-7; D is possibly TRBD2 (7 bases). V lost 6 bases and J lost 8, with 14 bases in between. CDR1 MNHEY and CDR2 SMNVEV come from the germline V gene (reference sequence). The CDR3 loop spans 12 amino acids. CDR3 protein: CASSSRGGQQYF. The CDR3, as DNA: TGTGCCAGCAGCTCGAGGGGGGGCCAGCAGTACTTC.

V and J are TRBV7-2 and TRBJ2-5; tentative D call: TRBD2 (7 bases). The CDR3 extends over 16 amino acids. CDR1 and CDR2 (germline): SGHTA, FQGNSA. The V and J ends lost 1 base and 1 base respectively, with 13 bases between them. CDR3 region: CASSLVGGGTQETQYF. In DNA form, the CDR3 reads TGTGCCAGCAGCTTAGTTGGCGGGGGCACCCAAGAGACCCAGTACTTC.